This T cell receptor beta chain was documented in a study of T cell repertoires in cytomegalovirus infection. MiXCR, applied by TCRdb to the reads, yields one record per CDR3 protein. The table records approximately 500,000 distinct CDR3 sequences, around 10% of them present only once. This clonotype was detected a few times. Its antigen is as yet unknown. Whole-study findings and limits: Public TCR beta family frequency separated CMV-and-HLA carriers, including in an independent cohort.

Germline CDR1 reads SQVTM; CDR2 reads ANQGSEA. The CDR3 sequence is 14 residues long. V was trimmed by 4 bases and J by 4 bases, leaving 16 bases between them. The origin of this receptor is a human donor in good health (CMV status not recorded). Some clones in this sample may be carry-over from other donors' samples. Sequencing was performed on PBMCs. The chain recombines TRBV29-1 with TRBJ1-1; a possible D gene is TRBD1 (5 bases). Here the CDR3 DNA reads TGCAGCGTTGTAATGGGGGGTGGGGGCACTGAAGCTTTCTTT. Translation gives CSVVMGGGGTEAFF.